These 3 T cell receptor beta chains were sequenced from one sample in a study of a mutant IDH1 vaccine in newly diagnosed glioma. Libraries were prepared by immunoSEQ multiplex PCR; TCRdb keeps only in-frame clonotypes and omits some of them. The sample carries some 60,000 clones, 84% recorded once. The sample's time point: week 11, during vaccination. Doses comprised 300 ug of mutant IDH1 20-mer peptide each, plus topical imiquimod. These receptors' targets are unknown. Source: PBMCs, taken from a glioma patient whose treatment included an IDH1 peptide vaccine. The origin of the receptors is a man aged 25 to 40 with glioma.

This chain uses TRBV27 with TRBJ2-1, with D perhaps being TRBD1 or TRBD2 (5 bases each). The germline gives CDR1 MNHEY, CDR2 SMNVEV (reference sequence). The CDR3 runs 16 residues. Trimming pared 5 bases from V and 5 bases from J, leaving 19 bases between. CDR3 amino acids: CASSLNAGTIHNEQFF. The CDR3 DNA reads as TGTGCCAGCAGTCTGAATGCCGGGACCATCCACAATGAGCAGTTCTTC.

On this clone: One end of the junction fails to match germline, which may point to a read error. V and J are TRBV5-3 and TRBJ2-7, with TRBD1 identical over 9 bases. TRBV5-3 is an open reading frame whose function is uncertain. The CDR3 is 15 amino acids. CDR3 coding DNA: TGTGCCAGCAGCTTCCGCCGGGACAGGGAATACGAGCAGTACTTC. It translates to CASSFRRDREYEQYF.

The V call is TRBV7-2, the J call TRBJ1-2, with 7 bases identical to TRBD1. This CDR3 has 14 residues. The germline gives CDR1 SGHTA, CDR2 FQGNSA. V dropped 5 bases and J dropped 5; count of bases not matched to a gene: 8. The DNA of the CDR3 is TGTGCCAGCAGCCCCGAAGGGGGCCGGTATGGCTACACCTTC. Its translation is CASSPEGGRYGYTF.